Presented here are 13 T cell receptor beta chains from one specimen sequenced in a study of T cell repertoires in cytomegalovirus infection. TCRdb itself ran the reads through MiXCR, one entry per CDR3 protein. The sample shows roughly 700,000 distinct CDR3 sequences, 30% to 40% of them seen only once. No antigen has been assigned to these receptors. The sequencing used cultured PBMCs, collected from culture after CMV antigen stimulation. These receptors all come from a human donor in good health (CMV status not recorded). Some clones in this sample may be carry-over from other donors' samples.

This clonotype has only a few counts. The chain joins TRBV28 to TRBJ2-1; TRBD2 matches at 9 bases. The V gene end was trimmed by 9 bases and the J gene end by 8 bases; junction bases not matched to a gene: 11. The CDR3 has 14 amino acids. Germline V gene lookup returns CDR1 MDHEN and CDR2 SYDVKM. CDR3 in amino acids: CASLKGGGEDEQFF. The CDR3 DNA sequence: TGTGCCAGTCTAAAAGGCGGGGGGGAAGATGAGCAGTTCTTC.

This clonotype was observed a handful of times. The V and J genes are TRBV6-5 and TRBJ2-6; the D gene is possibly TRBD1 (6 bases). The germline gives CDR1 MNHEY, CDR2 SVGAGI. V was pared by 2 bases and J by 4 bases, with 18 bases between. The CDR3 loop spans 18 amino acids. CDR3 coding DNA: TGTGCCAGCAGTTACCGTAGGACAGATTACCCGGGGGCCAACGTCCTGACTTTC. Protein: CASSYRRTDYPGANVLTF.

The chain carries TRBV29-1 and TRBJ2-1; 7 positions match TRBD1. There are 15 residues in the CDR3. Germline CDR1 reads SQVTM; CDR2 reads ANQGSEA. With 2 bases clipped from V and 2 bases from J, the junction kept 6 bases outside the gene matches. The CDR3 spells CSVERDRTPYNEQFF. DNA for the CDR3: TGCAGCGTTGAACGGGACAGAACCCCCTACAATGAGCAGTTCTTC.

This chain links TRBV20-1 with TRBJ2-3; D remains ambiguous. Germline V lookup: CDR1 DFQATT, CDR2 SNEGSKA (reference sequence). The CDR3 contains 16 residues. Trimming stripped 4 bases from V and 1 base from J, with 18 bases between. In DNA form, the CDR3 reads TGCAGTGCTACGACGGCGGTTGAGTCGGGCACAGATACGCAGTATTTT. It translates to CSATTAVESGTDTQYF.

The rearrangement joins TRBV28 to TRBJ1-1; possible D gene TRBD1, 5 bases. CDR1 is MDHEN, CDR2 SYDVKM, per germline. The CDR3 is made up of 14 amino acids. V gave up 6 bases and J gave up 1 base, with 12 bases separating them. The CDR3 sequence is CASSAPGSNTEAFF. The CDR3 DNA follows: TGTGCCAGCAGCGCCCCAGGGTCGAACACTGAAGCTTTCTTT.

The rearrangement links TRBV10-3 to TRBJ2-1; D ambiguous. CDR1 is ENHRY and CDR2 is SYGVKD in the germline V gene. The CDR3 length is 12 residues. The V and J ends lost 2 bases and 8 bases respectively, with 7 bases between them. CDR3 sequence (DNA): TGTGCCATCAGTGAGAATCGGTATGAGCAGTTCTTC. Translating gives CAISENRYEQFF.

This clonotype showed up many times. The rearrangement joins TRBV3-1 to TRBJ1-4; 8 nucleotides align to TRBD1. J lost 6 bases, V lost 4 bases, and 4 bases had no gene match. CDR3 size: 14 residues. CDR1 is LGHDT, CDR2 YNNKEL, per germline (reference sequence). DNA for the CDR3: TGTGCCAGCAGCCCCGGACAGGGACATGAAAAACTGTTTTTT. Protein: CASSPGQGHEKLFF.

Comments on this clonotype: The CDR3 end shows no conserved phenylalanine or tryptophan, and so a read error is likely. The CDR3 nucleotides are TGCGCCAGCAGCCTAAGGTCCGGCAGTAGCTCACCCCTCCACCTT. Protein sequence: CASSLRSGSSSPLHL. This sequence joins TRBV4-1 and TRBJ1-6; D remains unclear. V lost 4 bases, J lost 10 bases, and 17 bases lay in between. The germline CDR1 and CDR2 sequences are MGHRA and YSYEKL. The CDR3 length is 15 residues.

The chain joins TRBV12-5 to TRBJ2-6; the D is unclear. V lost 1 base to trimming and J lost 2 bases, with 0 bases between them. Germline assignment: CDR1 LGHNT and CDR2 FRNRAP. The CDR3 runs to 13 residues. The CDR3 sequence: CASGLAGANVLTF. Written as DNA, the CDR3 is TGTGCTAGTGGTTTGGCTGGGGCCAACGTCCTGACTTTC.

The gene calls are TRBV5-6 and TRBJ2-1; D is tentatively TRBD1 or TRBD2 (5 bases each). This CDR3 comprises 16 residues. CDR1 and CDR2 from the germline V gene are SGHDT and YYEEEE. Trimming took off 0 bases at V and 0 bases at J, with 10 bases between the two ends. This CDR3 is CASSLGPGTSYNEQFF. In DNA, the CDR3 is TGTGCCAGCAGCTTGGGCCCCGGGACCTCCTACAATGAGCAGTTCTTC. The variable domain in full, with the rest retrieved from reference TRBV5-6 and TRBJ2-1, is DAGVTQSPTHLIKTRGQQVTLRCSPKSGHDTVSWYQQALGQGPQFIFQYYEEEERQRGNFPDRFSGHQFPNYSSELNVNALLLGDSALYLCASSLGPGTSYNEQFFGPGTRLTVL.

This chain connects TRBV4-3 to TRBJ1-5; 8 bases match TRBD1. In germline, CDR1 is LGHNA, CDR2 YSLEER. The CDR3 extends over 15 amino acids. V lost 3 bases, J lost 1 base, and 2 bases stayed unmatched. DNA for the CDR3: TGCGCCAGCAGCCAGACAGGGGAAAGCAATCAGCCCCAGCATTTT. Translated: CASSQTGESNQPQHF.

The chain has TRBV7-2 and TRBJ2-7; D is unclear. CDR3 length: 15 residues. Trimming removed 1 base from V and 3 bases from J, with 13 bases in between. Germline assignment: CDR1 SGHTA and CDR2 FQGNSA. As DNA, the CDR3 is TGTGCCAGCAGCTTAGTATTAGACCGAGACTACGAGCAGTACTTC. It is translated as CASSLVLDRDYEQYF.

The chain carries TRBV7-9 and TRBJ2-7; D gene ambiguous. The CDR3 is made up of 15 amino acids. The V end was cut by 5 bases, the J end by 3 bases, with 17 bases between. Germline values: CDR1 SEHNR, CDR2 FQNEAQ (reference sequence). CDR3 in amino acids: CASSGPVGVGYEQYF. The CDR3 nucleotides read TGTGCCAGCAGCGGACCGGTTGGGGTCGGCTACGAGCAGTACTTC.